Here is one T cell receptor (beta chain) with its context. Its target is not known. Unsorted PBMC DNA went through sequencing on ten immunoSEQ deep assay plates. Per the study methods: Without quality scores, immunoSEQ junctional reads could not be filtered like full-length reads. Only in-frame clones appear in the TCRdb table, and some are missing; sequencing was by immunoSEQ multiplex PCR. The V and J calls and clone size are taken from that table; D and trimming were inferred from the DNA. The data hold 450,000 or so clones, with about 74% observed a single time. In germline, CDR1 is SGHRS, CDR2 YFSETQ. The CDR3 contains 15 residues. With 7 bases clipped from V and 0 bases from J, the junction kept 10 bases outside the gene matches. The sample is drawn from a study of shared clonotypes between healthy human individuals. General observations from the study: Expectations were that clonotype sharing among donors would be affected by sequencing depth.

The source of this sequence is a woman aged 40 to 50 in good health. Some clones in this sample may be carry-over from other donors' samples. The chain joins TRBV5-1 to TRBJ2-7, with TRBD2 identical over 7 bases. Sample: PBMCs. CDR3 bases: TGCGCCAGCGGAGCTTCGGTAGCGGGCTCCTACGAGCAGTACTTC. This gives the protein CASGASVAGSYEQYF.